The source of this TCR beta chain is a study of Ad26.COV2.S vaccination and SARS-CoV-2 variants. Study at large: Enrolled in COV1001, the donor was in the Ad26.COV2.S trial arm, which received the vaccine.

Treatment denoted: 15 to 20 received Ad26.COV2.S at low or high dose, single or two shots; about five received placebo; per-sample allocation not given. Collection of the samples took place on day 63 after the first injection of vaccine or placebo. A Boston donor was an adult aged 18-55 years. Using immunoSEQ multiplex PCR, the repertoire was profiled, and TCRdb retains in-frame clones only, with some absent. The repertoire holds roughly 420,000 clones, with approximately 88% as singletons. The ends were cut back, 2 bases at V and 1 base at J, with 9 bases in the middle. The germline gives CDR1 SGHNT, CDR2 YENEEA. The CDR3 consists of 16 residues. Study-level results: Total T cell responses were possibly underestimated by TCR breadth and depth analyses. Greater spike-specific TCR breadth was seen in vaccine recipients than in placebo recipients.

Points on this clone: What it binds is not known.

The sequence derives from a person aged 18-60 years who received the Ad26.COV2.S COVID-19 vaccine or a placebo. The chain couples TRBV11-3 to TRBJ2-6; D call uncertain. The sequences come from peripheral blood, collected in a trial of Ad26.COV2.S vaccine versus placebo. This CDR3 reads CASSLSVGSGANVLTF. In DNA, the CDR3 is TGTGCCAGCAGCTTATCTGTTGGATCTGGGGCCAACGTCCTGACTTTC. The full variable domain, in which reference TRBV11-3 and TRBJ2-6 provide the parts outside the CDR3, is EAGVVQSPRYKIIEKKQPVAFWCNPISGHNTLYWYLQNLGQGPELLIRYENEEAVDDSQLPKDRFSAERLKGVDSTLKIQPAELGDSAVYLCASSLSVGSGANVLTFGAGSRLTVL.